This T cell receptor beta chain comes out of a study of T cells in Graves' hyperthyroidism and ophthalmopathy. RNA transcripts were the template for amplifying TCR beta CDR3 regions. RT-PCR in the first round (using the HTBI primer set) targeted the TCR CDR3. MiXCR, run by TCRdb on the multiplex PCR reads, gives a single entry per CDR3 protein. The data show approximately 530,000 distinct CDR3 sequences, less than 20% seen once. The V segment lost 4 bases and the J segment 1 base; nucleotides outside the gene matches: 5. From germline, CDR1 is SGHRS and CDR2 YFSETQ. The CDR3 loop spans 14 amino acids.

The sample comprised blood. This sequence originates from a man between 40 and 49 years old with Graves' ophthalmopathy. The chain joins TRBV5-1 to TRBJ2-7; 7 bases match TRBD2. The CDR3 sequence is CASSILAESYEQYF. The DNA for the CDR3 is TGCGCCAGCAGCATCCTAGCGGAGTCCTACGAGCAGTACTTC.